The 4 T cell receptor beta chains below all came from one sample that was sequenced in a study of siplizumab effects on memory and regulatory T cells. Method: immunoSEQ multiplex PCR; TCRdb's copy keeps in-frame clones and lacks some. The sample consists of around 100,000 clones, around 94% of them appearing once. The sample comprised non-Treg CD4+ T cells sorted from blood. Source of these receptors: a human donor in good health.

The chain recombines TRBV2 with TRBJ2-5; 12 bases line up with TRBD2. Germline V gene sequence: CDR1 SNHLY, CDR2 FYNNEI. The CDR3 loop spans 15 amino acids. V shed 7 bases and J 4 bases; nucleotides not matched to a gene: 7. CDR3 sequence (DNA): TGTGCCAGCACTACGACTAGCGGGAGTTCAGAGACCCAGTACTTC. Protein product: CASTTTSGSSETQYF.

V and J are TRBV5-1 and TRBJ2-5; no definite D call. The CDR3 has 13 amino acids. V dropped 4 bases and J dropped 5 bases, with 12 bases sitting between them. The germline V gene encodes CDR1 SGHRS and CDR2 YFSETQ. As DNA, the CDR3 is TGCGCCAGCAGCCCTAGGGTGGGGGAGACCCAGTACTTC. It codes for CASSPRVGETQYF. Together with reference TRBV5-1 and TRBJ2-5, the CDR3 gives the full variable domain: KAGVTQTPRYLIKTRGQQVTLSCSPISGHRSVSWYQQTPGQGLQFLFEYFSETQRNKGNFPGRFSGRQFSNSRSEMNVSTLELGDSALYLCASSPRVGETQYFGPGTRLLVL.

The chain carries TRBV7-2 and TRBJ1-3; D possibly corresponds to TRBD1 (6 bases). CDR1 is SGHTA, CDR2 FQGNSA, per germline. V dropped 4 bases and J dropped 1 base, with 8 bases sitting between them. CDR3 length: 14 amino acids. In DNA, the CDR3 is TGTGCCAGCAGCTGGACAGCGTCTGGAAACACCATATATTTT. Its translation: CASSWTASGNTIYF.

The genes are TRBV19 and TRBJ1-2; D unclear. There are 14 residues in the CDR3. CDR1 LNHDA and CDR2 SQIVND come from the germline V gene (reference sequence). Trimming left V 2 bases short and J 4 bases short, with 11 bases between. CDR3 coding DNA: TGTGCCAGTAGTATACCACAGCCTTTCTATGGCTACACCTTC. Its translation is CASSIPQPFYGYTF.